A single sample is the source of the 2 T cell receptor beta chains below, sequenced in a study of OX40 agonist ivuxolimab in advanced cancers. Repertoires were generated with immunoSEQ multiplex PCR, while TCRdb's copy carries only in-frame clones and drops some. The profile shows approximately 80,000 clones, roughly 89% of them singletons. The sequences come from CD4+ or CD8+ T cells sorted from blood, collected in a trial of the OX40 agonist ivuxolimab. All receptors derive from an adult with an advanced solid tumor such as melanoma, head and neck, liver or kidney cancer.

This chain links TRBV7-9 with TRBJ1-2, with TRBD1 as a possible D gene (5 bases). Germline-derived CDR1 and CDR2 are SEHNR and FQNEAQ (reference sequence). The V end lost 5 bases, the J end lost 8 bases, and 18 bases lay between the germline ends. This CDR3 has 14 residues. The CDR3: CASSPTGGRGGYTF. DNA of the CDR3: TGTGCCAGCAGCCCGACCGGGGGGAGGGGAGGCTACACCTTC.

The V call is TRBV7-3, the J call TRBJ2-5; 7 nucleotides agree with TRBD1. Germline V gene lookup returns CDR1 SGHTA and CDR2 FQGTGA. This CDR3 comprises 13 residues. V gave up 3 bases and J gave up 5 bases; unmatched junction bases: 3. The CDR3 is CASSFNRGETQYF. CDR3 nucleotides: TGTGCCAGCAGCTTTAACAGGGGCGAGACCCAGTACTTC.